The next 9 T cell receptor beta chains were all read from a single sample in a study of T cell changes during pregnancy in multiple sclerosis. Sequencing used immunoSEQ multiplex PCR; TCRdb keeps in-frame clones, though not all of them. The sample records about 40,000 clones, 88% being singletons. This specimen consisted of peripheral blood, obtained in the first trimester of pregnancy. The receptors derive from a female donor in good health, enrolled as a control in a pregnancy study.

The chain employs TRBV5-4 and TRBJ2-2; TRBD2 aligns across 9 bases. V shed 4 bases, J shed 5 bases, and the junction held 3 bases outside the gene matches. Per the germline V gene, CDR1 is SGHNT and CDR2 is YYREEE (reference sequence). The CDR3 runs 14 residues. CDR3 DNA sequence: TGTGCCAGCAGCCCGGGACTAGCTACCGGGGAGCTGTTTTTT. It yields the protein CASSPGLATGELFF.

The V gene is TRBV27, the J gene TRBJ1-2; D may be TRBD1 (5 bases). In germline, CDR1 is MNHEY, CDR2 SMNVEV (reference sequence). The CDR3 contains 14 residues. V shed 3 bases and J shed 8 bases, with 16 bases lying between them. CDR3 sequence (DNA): TGTGCCAGCAGTTTTGTATTTGGGGCAGGGGGCTACACCTTC. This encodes CASSFVFGAGGYTF.

The CDR3 nucleotides are TGTGCCAGCAGCTTAAGGGGGAACACTGAAGCTTTCTTT. Encoded protein: CASSLRGNTEAFF. The V call is TRBV11-2, the J call TRBJ1-1; weak D call: TRBD1 (5 bases). Germline V gene lookup returns CDR1 SGHAT and CDR2 FQNNGV. V gave up 2 bases and J gave up 1 base, with 5 bases separating them. The length of the CDR3 is 13 residues.

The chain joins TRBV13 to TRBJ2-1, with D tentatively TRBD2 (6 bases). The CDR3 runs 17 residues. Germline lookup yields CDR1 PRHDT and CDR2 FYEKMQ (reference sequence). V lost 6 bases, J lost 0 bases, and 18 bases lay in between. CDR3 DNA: TGTGCCAGCAGATTACGAGCGGGCTCGAGCTCCTACAATGAGCAGTTCTTC. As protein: CASRLRAGSSSYNEQFF.

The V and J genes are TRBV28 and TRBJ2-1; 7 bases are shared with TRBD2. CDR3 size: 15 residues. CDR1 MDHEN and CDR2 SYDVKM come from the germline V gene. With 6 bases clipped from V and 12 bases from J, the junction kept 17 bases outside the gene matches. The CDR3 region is CASSPPGTTGHRQFF. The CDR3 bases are TGTGCCAGCAGCCCCCCCGGGACTACTGGTCATCGGCAGTTCTTC. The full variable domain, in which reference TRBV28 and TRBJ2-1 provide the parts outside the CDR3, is DVKVTQSSRYLVKRTGEKVFLECVQDMDHENMFWYRQDPGLGLRLIYFSYDVKMKEKGDIPEGYSVSREKKERFSLILESASTNQTSMYLCASSPPGTTGHRQFFGPGTRLTVL.

CDR3 residues: CASSLEASRYEQFF. As DNA, the CDR3 is TGTGCCAGCAGCTTAGAGGCTAGCCGCTATGAGCAGTTCTTC. The chain carries TRBV11-2 and TRBJ2-1, with D tentatively TRBD2 (5 bases). The germline V gene has CDR1 SGHAT and CDR2 FQNNGV. The CDR3 totals 14 residues. The V end lost 0 bases, the J end lost 8 bases, and 11 bases lay between the germline ends.

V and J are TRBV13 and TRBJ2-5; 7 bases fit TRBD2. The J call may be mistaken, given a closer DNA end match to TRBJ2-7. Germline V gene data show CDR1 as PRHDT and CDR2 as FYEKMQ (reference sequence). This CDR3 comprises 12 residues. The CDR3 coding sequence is TGTGCCAGCAGCCCCCCGGGGGGCGAGCAGTACTTC. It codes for CASSPPGGEQYF.

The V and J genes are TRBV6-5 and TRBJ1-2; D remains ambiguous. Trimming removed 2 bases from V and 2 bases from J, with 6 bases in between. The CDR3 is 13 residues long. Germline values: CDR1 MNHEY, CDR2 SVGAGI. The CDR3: CASSYAVNYGYTF. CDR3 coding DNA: TGTGCCAGCAGTTACGCGGTGAACTATGGCTACACCTTC.

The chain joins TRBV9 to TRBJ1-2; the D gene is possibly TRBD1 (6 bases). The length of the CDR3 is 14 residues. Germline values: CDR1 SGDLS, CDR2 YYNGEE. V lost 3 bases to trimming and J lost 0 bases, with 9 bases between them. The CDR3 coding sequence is TGTGCCAGCAGCGCTCGGACAGCTAACTATGGCTACACCTTC. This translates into CASSARTANYGYTF.